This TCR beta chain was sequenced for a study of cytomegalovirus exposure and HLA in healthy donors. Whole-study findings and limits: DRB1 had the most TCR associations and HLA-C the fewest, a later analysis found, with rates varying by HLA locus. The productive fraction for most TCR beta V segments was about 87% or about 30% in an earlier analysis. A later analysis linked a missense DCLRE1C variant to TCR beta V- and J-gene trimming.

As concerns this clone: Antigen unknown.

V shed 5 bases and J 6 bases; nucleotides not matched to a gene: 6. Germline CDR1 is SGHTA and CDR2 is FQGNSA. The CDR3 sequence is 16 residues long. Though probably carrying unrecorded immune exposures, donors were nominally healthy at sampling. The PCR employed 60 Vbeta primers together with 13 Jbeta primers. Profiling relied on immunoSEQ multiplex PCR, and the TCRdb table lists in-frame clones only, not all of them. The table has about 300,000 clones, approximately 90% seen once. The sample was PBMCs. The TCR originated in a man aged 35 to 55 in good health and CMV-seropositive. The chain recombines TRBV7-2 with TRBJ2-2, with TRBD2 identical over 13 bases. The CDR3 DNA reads TGTGCCAGCAGCCCCCAGGGGACTAGCGGGGCCGGGGAGCTGTTTTTT. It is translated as CASSPQGTSGAGELFF.